This T cell receptor beta chain is from a study of blood T cell repertoires in COVID-19. Study-level background: Sites across the United States, Italy and Spain contributed samples from acute and convalescent COVID-19. PBMCs, B-cell-depleted T cells, or T cells were the source of the cDNA or gDNA that made up the material.

The CDR3 runs 16 residues. Germline trimming cut 0 bases from V and 8 bases from J; bases unmatched to any gene: 10. Germline V lookup: CDR1 MNHNY, CDR2 SVGAGI (reference sequence). Original handling: Cell counts per sample came from amplifying reference gene primers. Some clones are missing from TCRdb's copy, which holds only in-frame ones; the method was immunoSEQ multiplex PCR. From that table come the V and J calls and clone size; the DNA was used to work out D and trimming. The table lists about 64,000 clones, about 76% of them singletons. What was sequenced was peripheral blood. The receptor was isolated from a human donor in a cohort sampled during active COVID-19. V usage is TRBV6-6 and J usage is TRBJ1-2; TRBD1 agrees at 9 bases. This CDR3 reads CASSYSPGQGLEGYTF. The DNA of the CDR3 is TGTGCCAGCAGTTACTCGCCGGGACAGGGTCTTGAGGGCTACACCTTC.